Shown below are 20 T cell receptor beta chains from a single sample sequenced in a study of control samples from healthy donors and cancer patients. The repertoire was sequenced with immunoSEQ multiplex PCR; TCRdb's copy has only in-frame clones and lacks some. In the table there are roughly 92,000 clones, roughly 91% of which are singletons. The sample consisted of blood. The source of these receptors is a woman between 55 and 75 years old in good health.

V is TRBV12-3 or TRBV12-4 and J is TRBJ1-2; D is unresolved. This CDR3 spans 13 amino acids. The V end lost 5 bases, the J end lost 3 bases, and 10 bases lay between the germline ends. The CDR3 nucleotides read TGTGCCAGCAGTACACCCCGAGACTATGGCTACACCTTC. Its translation is CASSTPRDYGYTF.

This rearrangement joins TRBV9 to TRBJ2-3, with 7 bases that match TRBD2. The V segment lost 0 bases and the J segment 9 bases; nucleotides outside the gene matches: 7. The CDR3 contains 14 residues. The V gene's germline CDR1 is SGDLS and CDR2 YYNGEE. CDR3 bases: TGTGCCAGCAGCGTAGTAGGGAGGCGGGGGACGCAGTATTTT. Protein product: CASSVVGRRGTQYF.

The V gene is TRBV7-9, the J gene TRBJ2-5, with D maybe TRBD2 (6 bases). CDR1 is SEHNR, CDR2 FQNEAQ, per germline (reference sequence). This CDR3 has 15 amino acids. V gave up 7 bases and J gave up 4 bases, with 19 bases separating them. CDR3 DNA sequence: TGTGCCAGCATCGATATTGGGGGACTTCTAGAGACCCAGTACTTC. It specifies CASIDIGGLLETQYF. The full variable domain, rest sourced from reference TRBV7-9 and TRBJ2-5, is DTGVSQNPRHKITKRGQNVTFRCDPISEHNRLYWYRQTLGQGPEFLTYFQNEAQLEKSRLLSDRFSAERPKGSFSTLEIQRTEQGDSAMYLCASIDIGGLLETQYFGPGTRLLVL.

CDR3: CASSGWTSGSYEQYF. The CDR3 nucleotides are TGTGCCAGCAGCGGATGGACTAGCGGGAGCTACGAGCAGTACTTC. J is TRBJ2-7 and V is TRBV6-2 or TRBV6-3; 13 nucleotides line up with TRBD2. The CDR3 extends over 15 amino acids. Losses at the gene ends were 6 bases for V and 3 bases for J; bases not matched to a gene: 5. CDR1 and CDR2 (germline): MNHEY, SVGEGT.

The chain joins TRBV7-8 to TRBJ1-2; TRBD1 matches at 7 bases. CDR1 and CDR2 from the germline V gene are SGHVS and FQNEAQ. This CDR3 has 17 residues. With V trimmed by 3 bases and J by 0 bases, 10 bases remained unmatched. The CDR3 loop reads CASSFRDSQIPNYGYTF. CDR3 bases: TGTGCCAGCAGCTTCCGGGACAGCCAAATCCCTAACTATGGCTACACCTTC.

Comment on this clone: At the DNA level, this CDR3 is encoded by other sequences in the same sample as well. The gene calls are TRBV11-2 and TRBJ1-2; D gene uncertain. V lost 5 bases to trimming and J lost 3 bases, with 7 bases between them. Germline loops: CDR1 SGHAT, CDR2 FQNNGV. CDR3 length: 12 amino acids. CDR3 DNA sequence: TGTGCCAGCAGCCCACGAGACTATGGCTACACCTTC. It is translated as CASSPRDYGYTF. The whole variable domain, filled in from reference TRBV11-2 and TRBJ1-2, reads EAGVAQSPRYKIIEKRQSVAFWCNPISGHATLYWYQQILGQGPKLLIQFQNNGVVDDSQLPKDRFSAERLKGVDSTLKIQPAKLEDSAVYLCASSPRDYGYTFGSGTRLTVV.

The CDR3 DNA reads as TGTGCCAGCAGCCGGACAGGGGGCTCGAACACTGAAGCTTTCTTT. Translation: CASSRTGGSNTEAFF. V gene TRBV11-3 combines with J gene TRBJ1-1; 11 nucleotides align to TRBD1. This CDR3 has 15 amino acids. Germline CDR1 reads SGHNT; CDR2 reads YENEEA. V shed 5 bases, J shed 1 base, and the junction held 3 bases outside the gene matches.

The chain carries TRBV2 and TRBJ1-2, with 8 bases matching TRBD1. This CDR3 region has 15 residues. Losses at the gene ends were 4 bases for V and 4 bases for J; bases not matched to a gene: 8. Looked up from germline, CDR1 is SNHLY and CDR2 is FYNNEI. CDR3 region: CASSGPGQGGYGYTF. DNA of the CDR3: TGTGCCAGCAGTGGTCCCGGACAGGGAGGCTATGGCTACACCTTC.

The chain couples TRBV29-1 to TRBJ1-3; 7 bases agree with TRBD1. V shed 3 bases and J 8 bases; nucleotides not matched to a gene: 4. Per germline, CDR1 SQVTM and CDR2 ANQGSEA. This CDR3 region has 12 residues. CDR3 residues: CSVEDRWDTIYF. Here the CDR3 DNA reads TGCAGCGTTGAGGACAGGTGGGACACCATATATTTT.

CDR3 DNA: TGTGCCAGCAGTTTATACGGGGGCGGAGGATACGAGCAGTACTTC. This codes for CASSLYGGGGYEQYF. V and J are TRBV28 and TRBJ2-7, with D perhaps being TRBD1 or TRBD2 (6 bases each). V dropped 1 base and J dropped 4 bases, with 14 bases sitting between them. The CDR3 extends over 15 amino acids. Germline V gives CDR1 MDHEN, CDR2 SYDVKM.

The chain employs TRBV27 and TRBJ2-1, with 8 bases identical to TRBD2. Losses at the gene ends were 6 bases for V and 4 bases for J; bases not matched to a gene: 5. The germline CDR1 and CDR2 sequences are MNHEY and SMNVEV (reference sequence). The CDR3 extends over 14 amino acids. CDR3 sequence: CASRLAAYYNEQFF. In DNA, the CDR3 is TGTGCCAGCAGACTAGCGGCTTATTACAATGAGCAGTTCTTC.

V usage is TRBV6-1 and J usage is TRBJ1-2, with D perhaps TRBD1 (5 bases). Trimming shortened V by 3 bases and J by 2 bases, and 22 bases separated the two germline ends. The CDR3 has 18 amino acids. The V gene's germline CDR1 is MNHNS and CDR2 SASEGT. The CDR3 protein is CASSEGPRRGRGNYGYTF. CDR3 DNA: TGTGCCAGCAGTGAGGGACCCCGACGGGGACGGGGAAACTATGGCTACACCTTC.

V gene TRBV5-6 combines with J gene TRBJ2-7; perhaps TRBD1 as D (5 bases). CDR1 and CDR2 (germline): SGHDT, YYEEEE. The CDR3 sequence is 15 residues long. The germline V and J ends were trimmed by 0 bases and 0 bases, with 10 bases remaining between them. In DNA form, the CDR3 reads TGTGCCAGCAGCTTGGATTGGCAGGGCTCCTACGAGCAGTACTTC. Translated: CASSLDWQGSYEQYF. Complete variable domain (other parts from reference TRBV5-6 and TRBJ2-7): DAGVTQSPTHLIKTRGQQVTLRCSPKSGHDTVSWYQQALGQGPQFIFQYYEEEERQRGNFPDRFSGHQFPNYSSELNVNALLLGDSALYLCASSLDWQGSYEQYFGPGTRLTVT.

The V gene is TRBV14, the J gene TRBJ1-1, with 7 nucleotides matching TRBD1. With V trimmed by 5 bases and J by 5 bases, 5 bases remained unmatched. The length of the CDR3 is 13 residues. Germline V gene sequence: CDR1 SGHDN, CDR2 FVKESK. The CDR3 loop reads CASSETGRTEAFF. The DNA of the CDR3 is TGTGCCAGCAGCGAGACAGGGCGAACTGAAGCTTTCTTT.

The chain uses TRBV3-1 (or the pseudogene TRBV3-2) and TRBJ1-6, with TRBD1 matching 9 bases. Germline CDR1 LGHDT, CDR2 YNNKEL (reference sequence). The length of the CDR3 is 17 residues. The ends lost 1 base at V and 11 bases at J; junction bases unmatched: 12. As DNA, the CDR3 is TGTGCCAGCAGCCAAGCTGGGACAGGGTTGTCGGGGGCACCCCTCCACTTT. It is translated as CASSQAGTGLSGAPLHF.

This clone was found once. The gene calls are TRBV5-1 and TRBJ2-2, with D possibly TRBD1 on 5 matching bases. This CDR3 region has 15 residues. Germline CDR1 is SGHRS and CDR2 is YFSETQ. Trimming took 0 bases from V and 6 from J, leaving 12 bases between them. The CDR3 protein is CASSLGREKAGELFF. The DNA for the CDR3 is TGCGCCAGCAGCTTGGGCAGGGAAAAAGCCGGGGAGCTGTTTTTT.

Only one count was recorded for this clone. The rearrangement joins TRBV9 to TRBJ2-3, with TRBD2 matching 8 bases. V gave up 4 bases and J gave up 2 bases; unmatched junction bases: 15. Looked up from germline, CDR1 is SGDLS and CDR2 is YYNGEE. The CDR3 runs to 18 residues. The CDR3 DNA reads TGTGCCAGCAGCTCCCAACGGGGGGGGAGCGGTCACACAGATACGCAGTATTTT. Its translation is CASSSQRGGSGHTDTQYF.

The chain couples TRBV29-1 to TRBJ2-5, with D tentatively TRBD2 (6 bases). CDR3 length equals 16 residues. Germline-derived CDR1 and CDR2 are SQVTM and ANQGSEA. The V end was cut by 0 bases, the J end by 3 bases, with 17 bases between. CDR3 sequence: CSVEDHGTEGEETQYF. The DNA for the CDR3 is TGCAGCGTTGAAGATCACGGAACGGAGGGAGAAGAGACCCAGTACTTC.

The chain combines TRBV29-1 with TRBJ1-2; D not resolved. The CDR3 has 15 amino acids. V was cut by 2 bases and J by 2 bases, with 15 bases left in between. Germline V CDR1 and CDR2: SQVTM, ANQGSEA. The DNA for the CDR3 is TGCAGCGTTGAAAATAGGTGGGGTCCCAACTATGGCTACACCTTC. This codes for CSVENRWGPNYGYTF.

This rearrangement joins TRBV27 to TRBJ1-1; 12 nucleotides match TRBD1. The germline V gene has CDR1 MNHEY and CDR2 SMNVEV (reference sequence). The length of the CDR3 is 14 residues. V trimming: 6 bases; J trimming: 8 bases; junction bases outside the gene matches: 7. The CDR3 is CASSRDRGPPEAFF. CDR3 sequence (DNA): TGTGCCAGCAGCAGGGACAGGGGGCCGCCCGAAGCTTTCTTT.